This T cell receptor beta chain was recorded in a study of T cells in women clearing cervical HPV infection. Findings and limits, study-wide: TRBV6-7 abundance was lower in cases than controls (approximately 0.1% versus 0.17%).

Each participant carried one incident cervical HPV16 infection only. immunoSEQ multiplex PCR used an average of about 1,200 ng genomic DNA. Method: immunoSEQ multiplex PCR; TCRdb's copy keeps in-frame clones and lacks some. Recorded here are some 31,000 clones; the top ten clones represent approximately 1.4%. V lost 1 base to trimming and J lost 4 bases, with 13 bases between them. CDR1 is SEHNR and CDR2 is FQNEAQ in the germline V gene (reference sequence). The CDR3 is 15 residues long. On this clone itself: Its target is unknown. The read ends 3 residues shy of where the CDR3 ends; the end is completed using the germline J gene.

The sequenced material came from blood buffy coat. This receptor was identified in a woman aged 18 to 75 with a cervical HPV16 infection that either progressed to CIN3+ or cleared (not recorded which). The rearrangement links TRBV7-9 to TRBJ1-1, with a weak D call TRBD1 (5 bases). CDR3 DNA (partial): TGTGCCAGCAGCTTAGTCGAGGGGCTTGGCACTGAA. Protein: CASSLVEGLGTE. The full CDR3 protein is CASSLVEGLGTEAFF.